This T cell receptor (beta chain) stems from a study of T cells in Graves' hyperthyroidism and ophthalmopathy. Study information: Peripheral blood was secured at the point of initial diagnosis, before any treatment.

Study-level points and caveats: Appearing also in blood were most of the thyroid clonotypes expanded above 0.001.

For this clonotype: Its specificity is unknown.

The CDR3 is made up of 15 amino acids. Per the germline V gene, CDR1 is MDHEN and CDR2 is SYDVKM. After removal of 7 bases from V and 7 bases from J, the junction contained 13 bases not matched to a gene. There were TCR beta CDR3 regions amplified from RNA transcripts. With the HTBI primer set, the TCR CDR3 went through a first round of RT-PCR. Each CDR3 protein is one row after TCRdb ran MiXCR on the multiplex PCR reads. The table shows some 360,000 distinct CDR3 sequences, with roughly 13% occurring only once. This chain links TRBV28 with TRBJ1-2; 9 bases are a match to TRBD1. The sample was blood. The sequence derives from a woman aged 55-70 years with Graves' hyperthyroidism. The chain's CDR3 is CASTQPPGQGSGYTF. CDR3 DNA sequence: TGTGCCAGCACTCAGCCCCCGGGACAGGGCTCTGGCTACACCTTC.